One sample yielded the 22 T cell receptor beta chains listed below, sequenced in a study of CD8 T cells in ankylosing spondylitis. TCRdb reprocessed the 5' RACE reads via MiXCR and lists one record per CDR3 protein. The sample includes approximately 250,000 distinct CDR3 sequences, 32% seen only once; the top ten take approximately 4.6%. The sequenced sample was blood, either unsorted or a sorted T cell fraction (not recorded which). The receptors were gathered from a male donor with ankylosing spondylitis or in good health (not recorded which).

This clonotype showed up just a few times. The rearrangement links TRBV12-3 or TRBV12-4 to TRBJ2-3; 8 bases line up with TRBD1. The CDR3 runs to 14 residues. The V and J ends lost 4 bases and 4 bases, in that order; junction bases with no gene match: 4. The CDR3 DNA reads TGTGCCAGCAGTTCGCAGGGGGCGGCAGATACGCAGTATTTT. Amino acids: CASSSQGAADTQYF.

The chain couples TRBV20-1 to TRBJ1-2, with TRBD1 matching 8 bases. Trimming took 0 bases from V and 7 from J; bases not matched to a gene: 7. This CDR3 is 14 amino acids long. The V gene's germline CDR1 is DFQATT and CDR2 SNEGSKA (reference sequence). This CDR3 is CSARDGQGAGGYTF. The CDR3 DNA reads as TGCAGTGCTAGAGACGGTCAGGGGGCCGGTGGCTACACCTTC.

The J gene is TRBJ2-5, the V gene TRBV12-3 or TRBV12-4, with 8 nucleotides matching TRBD2. With V trimmed by 5 bases and J by 2 bases, 10 bases remained unmatched. CDR3 length: 16 residues. CDR3 sequence: CASSPPRVAGQETQYF. The CDR3, as DNA: TGTGCCAGCAGTCCCCCCCGGGTAGCGGGGCAAGAGACCCAGTACTTC.

The chain joins TRBV6-1 to TRBJ2-3; D unclear. Germline V lookup: CDR1 MNHNS, CDR2 SASEGT. Trimming pared 6 bases from V and 6 bases from J, leaving 22 bases between. This CDR3 comprises 16 residues. Here the CDR3 reads CASSRMGTKETDTQYF. The CDR3 DNA reads TGTGCCAGCAGCCGTATGGGAACGAAAGAAACGGATACGCAGTATTTT.

This chain links TRBV5-1 with TRBJ2-7; the D is unclear. Germline V gives CDR1 SGHRS, CDR2 YFSETQ. This CDR3 is 13 amino acids long. V was shortened by 1 base and J by 5 bases, with 10 bases between the two germline ends. The CDR3 bases are TGCGCCAGCAGCTTGAAATCAACTAACGAGCAGTACTTC. It translates to CASSLKSTNEQYF.

This clonotype was picked up a small number of times. The chain is built from TRBV5-1 and TRBJ1-2; the D is unclear. The V end lost 4 bases, the J end lost 7 bases, and 20 bases lay between the germline ends. Germline CDR1 reads SGHRS; CDR2 reads YFSETQ. This CDR3 has 15 residues. Here the CDR3 DNA reads TGCGCCAGCAGCCCAAACGGCCCCGAGAGTGGTGGCTACACCTTC. This translates into CASSPNGPESGGYTF.

The chain employs TRBV7-8 and TRBJ1-1, with D possibly TRBD1 on 5 matching bases. Trimming shortened V by 0 bases and J by 2 bases, and 16 bases separated the two germline ends. Per germline, CDR1 SGHVS and CDR2 FQNEAQ. The CDR3 length is 17 residues. Here the CDR3 reads CASSLAVRGRVNTEAFF. The CDR3 DNA reads as TGTGCCAGCAGCTTAGCGGTGCGGGGGAGGGTAAACACTGAAGCTTTCTTT. Looking up the rest from reference TRBV7-8 and TRBJ1-1 gives the full variable domain: GAGVSQSPRYKVAKRGQDVALRCDPISGHVSLFWYQQALGQGPEFLTYFQNEAQLDKSGLPSDRFFAERPEGSVSTLKIQRTQQEDSAVYLCASSLAVRGRVNTEAFFGQGTRLTVV.

This clonotype showed up many times. This chain joins TRBV29-1 and TRBJ2-1; D is possibly TRBD1 (5 bases). CDR1 is SQVTM, CDR2 ANQGSEA, per germline. The CDR3 is 13 residues long. V was clipped by 4 bases and J by 5 bases, with 12 bases between them. The CDR3, as DNA: TGCAGCGTTGGCCGACAGTCCGACAATGAGCAGTTCTTC. It is translated as CSVGRQSDNEQFF.

This clonotype was recorded a few times. V usage is TRBV20-1 and J usage is TRBJ1-5; 8 bases agree with TRBD1. With 1 base clipped from V and 7 bases from J, the junction kept 12 bases outside the gene matches. Germline CDR1 DFQATT, CDR2 SNEGSKA (reference sequence). The CDR3 is 16 residues long. Here the CDR3 DNA reads TGCAGTGCTAGAGCTATGGAGGACAGGGTAGAACAGCCCCAGCATTTT. Protein: CSARAMEDRVEQPQHF.

The V call is TRBV20-1, the J call TRBJ2-3; unclear D gene. V was pared by 5 bases and J by 1 base, with 16 bases between. CDR1 is DFQATT and CDR2 is SNEGSKA in the germline V gene (reference sequence). The CDR3 is 15 amino acids. CDR3 DNA sequence: TGCAGTGCTTCGCTTCAGGACCGGGGCACAGATACGCAGTATTTT. This codes for CSASLQDRGTDTQYF.

The chain links TRBV29-1 to TRBJ1-4; 11 bases are shared with TRBD1. From germline, CDR1 is SQVTM and CDR2 ANQGSEA. CDR3 size: 15 residues. V lost 3 bases and J lost 6; bases outside the gene matches: 6. CDR3 loop: CSVEARTGGDEKLFF. CDR3 sequence (DNA): TGCAGCGTTGAGGCCCGGACAGGGGGCGATGAAAAACTGTTTTTT.

The chain links TRBV12-3 or TRBV12-4 to TRBJ1-2; TRBD1 aligns across 7 bases. The ends lost 5 bases at V and 4 bases at J; junction bases unmatched: 7. The CDR3 has 14 amino acids. The CDR3 is CASSARGESYGYTF. The CDR3 DNA sequence: TGTGCCAGCAGTGCCAGGGGGGAAAGCTATGGCTACACCTTC.

This clonotype appeared a single time. V usage is TRBV28 and J usage is TRBJ2-4, with TRBD1 matching 7 bases. With V trimmed by 5 bases and J by 2 bases, 3 bases remained unmatched. CDR1 MDHEN and CDR2 SYDVKM come from the germline V gene. There are 14 residues in the CDR3. The CDR3 bases are TGTGCCAGCAGTCTACAGGGGTCCAAAAACATTCAGTACTTC. This translates into CASSLQGSKNIQYF.

The gene calls are TRBV5-1 and TRBJ2-2; a weak D match, TRBD1 (5 bases). The CDR3 sequence is 15 residues long. The V gene lost 0 bases and the J gene lost 4 bases, with 10 bases spanning the gap. The germline V gene encodes CDR1 SGHRS and CDR2 YFSETQ. CDR3: CASSLVQGGTGELFF. The CDR3 DNA follows: TGCGCCAGCAGCTTGGTCCAGGGTGGCACCGGGGAGCTGTTTTTT.

The genes are TRBV3-1 and TRBJ2-6, with a tentative D call TRBD1 (6 bases). Trimming took 4 bases from V and 0 from J, leaving 22 bases between them. This CDR3 comprises 20 residues. The germline V gene has CDR1 LGHDT and CDR2 YNNKEL (reference sequence). The CDR3 loop reads CASSLYRTGTRNSGANVLTF. The CDR3, as DNA: TGTGCCAGCAGCCTATACCGAACAGGGACCCGCAACTCTGGGGCCAACGTCCTGACTTTC.

Many counts were recorded for this clonotype. The V and J genes are TRBV20-1 and TRBJ2-5, with D uncertain. V dropped 0 bases and J dropped 1 base, with 9 bases sitting between them. CDR1 and CDR2 from the germline V gene are DFQATT and SNEGSKA (reference sequence). The CDR3 loop spans 14 amino acids. The CDR3 region is CSARDLGGQETQYF. DNA for the CDR3: TGCAGTGCTAGAGATCTGGGTGGCCAAGAGACCCAGTACTTC.

CDR3 sequence reads: CASSPTSVPSYEQYF. The CDR3, as DNA: TGCGCCAGCAGTCCGACTAGCGTTCCGTCCTACGAGCAGTACTTC. The V gene is TRBV5-1, the J gene TRBJ2-7; 8 bases match TRBD2. J gave up 1 base and V 5 bases, and 8 bases lay outside the gene matches. Looked up from germline, CDR1 is SGHRS and CDR2 is YFSETQ. The CDR3 extends over 15 amino acids.

This clonotype was picked up a small number of times. The chain has TRBV9 and TRBJ2-5, with D tentatively TRBD2 (6 bases). Germline CDR1 reads SGDLS; CDR2 reads YYNGEE. The CDR3 totals 14 residues. Trimming removed 1 base at V and 4 bases at J, with 11 bases between. CDR3 amino acids: CASSVYSGRETQYF. The CDR3 nucleotides read TGTGCCAGCAGCGTATATTCCGGGAGAGAGACCCAGTACTTC. Drawing the rest from reference TRBV9 and TRBJ2-5, the complete variable domain is DSGVTQTPKHLITATGQRVTLRCSPRSGDLSVYWYQQSLDQGLQFLIQYYNGEERAKGNILERFSAQQFPDLHSELNLSSLELGDSALYFCASSVYSGRETQYFGPGTRLLVL.

This clonotype was seen a handful of times. CDR3 nucleotides: TGTGCCAGCAGTTTAGCCCGGACAGGGATCACCCACGAGCAGTACTTC. Translated: CASSLARTGITHEQYF. The chain uses TRBV12-3 or TRBV12-4 and TRBJ2-7; 8 bases line up with TRBD1. Trimming took 0 bases from V and 5 from J; bases not matched to a gene: 9. CDR3 length equals 16 residues.

The sample holds a few counts of this clonotype. The rearrangement uses TRBV29-1 and TRBJ2-5, with a weak D call TRBD1 (6 bases). The ends were cut back, 7 bases at V and 3 bases at J, with 12 bases in the middle. The CDR3 contains 12 residues. Germline loops: CDR1 SQVTM, CDR2 ANQGSEA. DNA of the CDR3: TGCAGCGCGACAGGTTGGAAAGAGACCCAGTACTTC. This codes for CSATGWKETQYF.

This clonotype was picked up a small number of times. This chain connects TRBV30 to TRBJ1-2; D is possibly TRBD1 (6 bases). The V end was cut by 4 bases, the J end by 7 bases, with 16 bases between. Germline values: CDR1 GTSNPN, CDR2 SVGIG (reference sequence). The CDR3 runs 13 residues. CDR3 coding DNA: TGTGCCTGGACAGGACAGCCGCTCACTGGCTACACCTTC. Its translation: CAWTGQPLTGYTF.

V and J are TRBV6-5 and TRBJ2-5; D remains ambiguous. Germline V CDR1 and CDR2: MNHEY, SVGAGI. This CDR3 spans 15 amino acids. Trimming took 1 base from V and 0 from J, leaving 9 bases between them. The CDR3 DNA sequence: TGTGCCAGCAGTTACTTCCAGGCGGACCAAGAGACCCAGTACTTC. Translation: CASSYFQADQETQYF.